A single TCR beta chain is shown here with its context. No antigen is known for it. One junction end disagrees with the germline gene, perhaps due to a read error. These data belong to a study of tumor and adjacent non-tumor tissue in lung cancer. Across the study: There were some 12 adenocarcinoma, a couple of squamous cell carcinoma and 1 small cell lung cancer cases. The patients, 10 men and 4 or 5 women, were about 31 to 76 with stage I to III disease.

The library came from three nested PCR rounds adapted from ARM-PCR protocols. TCRdb reprocessed the multiplex PCR reads with MiXCR, giving one entry per CDR3 protein. The sample carries tens of thousands of distinct CDR3 sequences, over 65% recorded once. Study-level points and caveats: Tumor repertoires had a smaller top 100 clone share than normal lung. Compared with tumor, normal lung showed significantly lower TCR diversity.

RNA was extracted from bulk tissue without any cell sorting. Distant lung tissue was collected more than 3 cm away from the tumor edge. Germline V CDR1 and CDR2: LGHNA, YSLEER. The CDR3 runs to 17 residues. V and J are TRBV4-3 and TRBJ2-3; TRBD2 agrees at 10 bases. The sequence was collected from a man aged 70-80 years with non-small cell lung cancer. Sequenced input: distant non-tumor lung tissue. CDR3 region: CASSQDGPSGRTDAQHF. The CDR3 DNA sequence: TGCGCCAGCAGCCAAGATGGGCCTAGCGGGAGAACAGATGCGCAACATTTT.